Given below is one TCR beta chain in context. The antigen remains unidentified. V lost 5 bases to trimming and J lost 4 bases, with 12 bases between them. The CDR3 has 13 amino acids. Per the germline V gene, CDR1 is SGHTA and CDR2 is FQGTGA. Libraries were prepared by immunoSEQ multiplex PCR; TCRdb keeps only in-frame clonotypes and omits some of them. The repertoire holds 75,000 to 95,000 clones, with approximately 85% as singletons. The data stem from a study of OX40 agonist ivuxolimab in advanced cancers. Study results and caveats: Relative to CD4+, CD8+ T cells held more expanded clones on average.

This sequence was found in an adult with an advanced solid tumor such as melanoma, head and neck, liver or kidney cancer. This rearrangement joins TRBV7-3 to TRBJ2-7, with D perhaps matching TRBD1 (8 bases). The sample here was CD4+ or CD8+ T cells sorted from blood, taken in a trial of the OX40 agonist ivuxolimab. CDR3 region: CASSPQGGYEQYF. The DNA for the CDR3 is TGTGCCAGCAGCCCACAGGGGGGGTACGAGCAGTACTTC.